This entry concerns a single T cell receptor beta chain. Its antigen is not identified. A second PCR of roughly 7 to 11 cycles used a sample-barcoded 5' primer and a J-beta primer mix. One entry per CDR3 protein results from TCRdb running MiXCR on the 5' RACE reads. Of 980,000 or so distinct CDR3 sequences in the sample, roughly 48% are singletons; the top ten hold over 10%. PBMCs were isolated at a quantity of at least 7 million per sample. This sample stems from a study of blood T cells in healthy people across ages. Study-wide results and caveats: Age showed a roughly linear inverse relationship with TCR beta diversity per million T cells.

Germline CDR1 is ENHRY and CDR2 is SYGVKD. This CDR3 spans 13 amino acids. V was trimmed by 6 bases and J by 4 bases, leaving 13 bases between them. The chain links TRBV10-3 to TRBJ2-7; TRBD2 is a possible D gene (6 bases). Sequenced material: blood. This receptor was taken from a man aged 25-45 years in good health. The CDR3 bases are TGTGCCATCAGGTCCGGGGACTTATACGAGCAGTACTTC. Protein product: CAIRSGDLYEQYF.